A single sample is the source of the 5 T cell receptor beta chains below, sequenced in a study of blood T cell repertoires in COVID-19 (dated by TCRdb to 2018 to 2021). The library relied on the immunoSEQ multiplex PCR assay. TCRdb took over this immuneACCESS table, retaining in-frame rearrangements with V and J assigned. Such tables are incomplete; in checked studies, under half of the missing clones stem from an unresolved V gene, and the remainder is unexplained. This sample comprises approximately 60,000 clones, roughly 80% of them detected only once. In total, the top ten clones hold around 21% of the sample. The specimen sequenced was peripheral blood. All receptors derive from a woman of 80 years or more with active or convalescent COVID-19.

V and J are TRBV5-4 and TRBJ2-5; D ambiguous. CDR3 length equals 14 residues. Germline CDR1 is SGHNT and CDR2 is YYREEE (reference sequence). V was cut by 1 base and J by 4 bases, with 11 bases left in between. CDR3 region: CASSLTDSGETQYF. The CDR3 DNA sequence: TGTGCCAGCAGCTTGACCGACTCCGGAGAGACCCAGTACTTC.

The chain employs TRBV10-2 and TRBJ2-1; 11 nucleotides line up with TRBD2. The CDR3 runs 14 residues. CDR1 WSHSY and CDR2 SAAADI come from the germline V gene. V was clipped by 8 bases and J by 4 bases; unmatched bases: 4. This CDR3 reads CASGLAGLYNEQFF. The DNA for the CDR3 is TGCGCCAGCGGACTAGCGGGCTTATACAATGAGCAGTTCTTC.

V and J are TRBV6-2 or TRBV6-3 and TRBJ2-1, with 7 positions matching TRBD1. With V trimmed by 2 bases and J by 8 bases, 6 bases remained unmatched. The CDR3 is 14 residues long. Germline V gives CDR1 MNHEY, CDR2 SVGEGT. The chain's CDR3 is CASSYEGTVDEQFF. CDR3 nucleotides: TGTGCCAGCAGTTACGAGGGGACAGTCGATGAGCAGTTCTTC.

This chain joins TRBV10-1 and TRBJ2-7; 10 nucleotides agree with TRBD2. CDR3 length: 15 residues. V was pared by 3 bases and J by 1 base, with 3 bases of the junction left unmatched. CDR1 WNHNN and CDR2 SYGVQD come from the germline V gene (reference sequence). The CDR3 DNA follows: TGCGCCAGCAGTGACAGGACTAGCGGATCCTACGAGCAGTACTTC. Translated: CASSDRTSGSYEQYF.

This clone was counted between two and nine times. The CDR3 nucleotides are TGTGCCAGCAGCCAAGGGGCAGGGTCCTATGGCTACACCTTC. Protein sequence: CASSQGAGSYGYTF. The J gene is TRBJ1-2, the V gene TRBV3-1 (or the pseudogene TRBV3-2), with a weak D call TRBD1 (5 bases). The CDR3 totals 14 residues. The ends were cut back, 1 base at V and 4 bases at J, with 10 bases in the middle. CDR1 and CDR2 (germline): LGHDT, YNNKEL (reference sequence).